The clone carrying this TCR beta chain was recorded only once. At one of its ends the junction is not consistent with the germline gene, which may arise from a read error. This CDR3 has 14 residues. CDR1 is MGHRA, CDR2 YSYEKL, per germline. This sample is part of a study of blood T cell repertoires in COVID-19. Background on the study: PBMCs, B-cell-depleted T cells, or T cells provided the cDNA or gDNA that made up the material.

In terms of age and location, participants ranged from roughly 18 to 89 years and lived in about two dozen US areas. Symptom resolution, clearance, or two negative PCRs marked the recovered donors of Cohort 3. Using immunoSEQ multiplex PCR, the repertoire was profiled, and TCRdb retains in-frame clones only, with some absent. The sample yields over 200,000 clones, around 89% seen once. This chain uses TRBV4-1 with TRBJ2-7; D perhaps matches TRBD1 (5 bases). This clonotype originated in a man aged 40-55 years who had recovered from COVID-19. Sequences were obtained from PBMCs or T cells enriched from blood (not recorded which). The CDR3 DNA reads as TGCGCCGGCAGTCGTCAGGGTTTCCCCTACGAGCAGTACTTC. It is translated as CAGSRQGFPYEQYF.